This T cell receptor beta chain was profiled in a study of T cells in Graves' hyperthyroidism and ophthalmopathy. At the level of the study: Peripheral blood was acquired at first diagnosis, ahead of any therapy whatsoever.

RNA transcripts provided the source from which TCR beta CDR3 regions were amplified. Initially, a first-round RT-PCR of the TCR CDR3 employed the HTBI primer set. TCRdb re-derived calls from the multiplex PCR reads in MiXCR, one entry per CDR3 protein. The table has some 490,000 distinct CDR3 sequences, approximately 16% seen once. The sequenced material came from blood. The clonotype was recovered from a woman aged 25 to 39 with Graves' ophthalmopathy.

CDR3 sequence: CASRRHSGSYEQFF. DNA of the CDR3: TGTGCCAGCAGGCGACATAGCGGGAGTTATGAGCAGTTCTTC. This rearrangement joins TRBV2 to TRBJ2-1, with 9 bases identical to TRBD2. Germline V gives CDR1 SNHLY, CDR2 FYNNEI. The CDR3 consists of 14 residues. The V segment lost 6 bases and the J segment 8 bases; nucleotides outside the gene matches: 8.